Shown below are 11 T cell receptor beta chains from a single sample sequenced in a study of post-analysis software for immune sequencing data. Study conclusions and caveats: About 5 TRBV segments (TRBV5-6, TRBV5-1 and TRBV20-1 among them) occurred more frequently in patients than in controls.

Sequencing libraries made from TCR beta cDNA carried unique molecular identifiers. TCRdb re-called the PCR reads with MiXCR, one entry per CDR3 protein. The data hold some 690,000 distinct CDR3 sequences, with about 27% observed a single time. Their antigens are not known. The sequencing input was blood. The source of these receptors is a girl aged 10 to 17 with multiple sclerosis.

The rearrangement links TRBV20-1 to TRBJ1-1; unclear D gene. The germline V gene has CDR1 DFQATT and CDR2 SNEGSKA (reference sequence). Trimming removed 6 bases at V and 6 bases at J, with 11 bases between. The CDR3 has 11 residues. The CDR3 sequence: CSAAAGAEAFF. The DNA of the CDR3 is TGCAGTGCCGCCGCTGGGGCTGAAGCTTTCTTT.

The V gene is TRBV4-3, the J gene TRBJ1-5; 11 nucleotides match TRBD1. Per germline, CDR1 LGHNA and CDR2 YSLEER. V gave up 3 bases and J gave up 7 bases; unmatched junction bases: 5. This CDR3 is built from 15 residues. Here the CDR3 reads CASSQGTGGVQPQHF. For the CDR3, the DNA is TGCGCCAGCAGCCAGGGGACAGGGGGGGTCCAGCCCCAGCATTTT.

This chain joins TRBV27 and TRBJ1-2, with D perhaps matching TRBD1 (5 bases). From germline, CDR1 is MNHEY and CDR2 SMNVEV (reference sequence). The V and J ends lost 11 bases and 4 bases respectively, with 17 bases between them. The CDR3 has 13 amino acids. CDR3 in amino acids: CAVGPFGGYGYTF. The CDR3 nucleotides are TGTGCCGTCGGACCGTTCGGGGGCTATGGCTACACCTTC.

This clonotype was seen repeatedly, ten times or more. The chain uses TRBV9 and TRBJ2-5, with a tentative D call TRBD2 (6 bases). Trimming stripped 0 bases from V and 7 bases from J, with 19 bases between. The CDR3 sequence is 16 residues long. Germline CDR1 is SGDLS and CDR2 is YYNGEE. Written as DNA, the CDR3 is TGTGCCAGCAGCGTAGAAACAGCCGCGGGAATGACGACCCAGTACTTC. Protein product: CASSVETAAGMTTQYF.

This clonotype was picked up a small number of times. The rearrangement joins TRBV7-2 to TRBJ2-7; D call uncertain. This CDR3 has 15 amino acids. Trimming cost V 1 base and J 2 bases, with 12 bases left between them. The germline V gene encodes CDR1 SGHTA and CDR2 FQGNSA. The CDR3 region is CASSLVSSHAYEQYF. In DNA, the CDR3 is TGTGCCAGCAGCTTAGTAAGCAGCCATGCCTACGAGCAGTACTTC. Complete variable domain (other parts from reference TRBV7-2 and TRBJ2-7): GAGVSQSPSNKVTEKGKDVELRCDPISGHTALYWYRQSLGQGLEFLIYFQGNSAPDKSGLPSDRFSAERTGGSVSTLTIQRTQQEDSAVYLCASSLVSSHAYEQYFGPGTRLTVT.

This chain joins TRBV7-2 and TRBJ2-7, with D tentatively TRBD2 (6 bases). Looked up from germline, CDR1 is SGHTA and CDR2 is FQGNSA. This CDR3 is 14 amino acids long. The V gene lost 5 bases and the J gene lost 3 bases, with 14 bases spanning the gap. The CDR3 reads CASSVASESYEQYF. The CDR3 coding sequence is TGTGCCAGCAGCGTGGCTAGCGAAAGCTACGAGCAGTACTTC. The full variable domain, its missing parts supplied by reference TRBV7-2 and TRBJ2-7, is GAGVSQSPSNKVTEKGKDVELRCDPISGHTALYWYRQSLGQGLEFLIYFQGNSAPDKSGLPSDRFSAERTGGSVSTLTIQRTQQEDSAVYLCASSVASESYEQYFGPGTRLTVT.

The rearrangement uses TRBV20-1 and TRBJ1-2; 10 bases align to TRBD1. CDR3 length: 15 amino acids. V shed 4 bases, J shed 4 bases, and the junction held 9 bases outside the gene matches. Germline V gene lookup returns CDR1 DFQATT and CDR2 SNEGSKA (reference sequence). The CDR3 DNA reads TGCAGTGCTACCGGGACAGGGGTGACTATCTATGGCTACACCTTC. This sequence encodes CSATGTGVTIYGYTF.

This chain uses TRBV7-9 with TRBJ2-5; 11 bases agree with TRBD2. V trimming: 5 bases; J trimming: 0 bases; junction bases outside the gene matches: 5. Germline lookup yields CDR1 SEHNR and CDR2 FQNEAQ (reference sequence). The CDR3 has 16 amino acids. This chain's CDR3 is CASSPGTSGHQETQYF. The CDR3 nucleotides are TGTGCCAGCAGCCCCGGGACTAGCGGCCACCAAGAGACCCAGTACTTC.

The chain is built from TRBV7-9 and TRBJ2-5, with D unresolved. The germline V gene has CDR1 SEHNR and CDR2 FQNEAQ (reference sequence). This CDR3 contains 13 residues. Trimming cost V 2 bases and J 4 bases, with 8 bases left between them. CDR3 coding DNA: TGTGCCAGCAGCTTAAACATGGGAGAGACCCAGTACTTC. This sequence encodes CASSLNMGETQYF. The full variable domain, rest sourced from reference TRBV7-9 and TRBJ2-5, is DTGVSQNPRHKITKRGQNVTFRCDPISEHNRLYWYRQTLGQGPEFLTYFQNEAQLEKSRLLSDRFSAERPKGSFSTLEIQRTEQGDSAMYLCASSLNMGETQYFGPGTRLLVL.

The sample holds a few counts of this clonotype. J is TRBJ2-3 and V is TRBV20-1; D might be TRBD1 or TRBD2, each matching 5 bases. This CDR3 comprises 15 residues. Trimming left V 4 bases short and J 3 bases short, with 17 bases between. Germline V gives CDR1 DFQATT, CDR2 SNEGSKA (reference sequence). CDR3 residues: CSATGTRGDTDTQYF. The DNA of the CDR3 is TGCAGTGCTACCGGGACCCGGGGAGATACAGATACGCAGTATTTT.

This clonotype was seen just once. The V gene is TRBV14, the J gene TRBJ2-7, with a tentative D call TRBD2 (5 bases). V gave up 5 bases and J gave up 6 bases, with 14 bases separating them. Germline CDR1 SGHDN, CDR2 FVKESK. There are 13 residues in the CDR3. CDR3 in amino acids: CASSSTGRSEQYF. The CDR3 DNA reads TGTGCCAGCAGCTCTACGGGAAGGTCCGAGCAGTACTTC.